The 22 T cell receptor beta chains below all came from one sample that was sequenced in a study of CD8+CD57+ T cells in acquired aplastic anemia. Genomic DNA templated the TCR beta VDJ and CDR3 profiling. Each CDR3 protein gets one entry after TCRdb re-called the reads with MiXCR. The profile shows hundreds of thousands of distinct CDR3 sequences, 65% to 75% of them singletons. The sequencing input was sorted CD4+, CD8+, or CD8+CD57+ T cells (not recorded which) from PBMCs. These TCRs come from a human donor in good health, serving as a control.

The V and J genes are TRBV20-1 and TRBJ1-2; D ambiguous. Germline assignment: CDR1 DFQATT and CDR2 SNEGSKA (reference sequence). Trimming shortened V by 1 base and J by 6 bases, and 6 bases separated the two germline ends. The CDR3 runs to 11 residues. Here the CDR3 reads CSARVGNGYTF. CDR3 nucleotide sequence: TGCAGTGCTAGAGTTGGGAATGGCTACACCTTC.

This chain uses TRBV7-2 with TRBJ1-2; D is undetermined. Germline V gene lookup returns CDR1 SGHTA and CDR2 FQGNSA. This CDR3 region has 15 residues. Trimming took 5 bases from V and 11 from J, leaving 24 bases between them. CDR3 sequence (DNA): TGTGCCAGCAGCCCCGAGCTTCAAACGACACGGCAGTACACCTTC. This gives the protein CASSPELQTTRQYTF.

The gene calls are TRBV20-1 and TRBJ2-3, with D maybe TRBD2 (5 bases). The CDR3 runs to 12 residues. CDR1 is DFQATT, CDR2 SNEGSKA, per germline (reference sequence). V was clipped by 4 bases and J by 13 bases, with 18 bases between them. CDR3 residues: CSATYPSDYKYF. As DNA, the CDR3 is TGCAGTGCTACGTATCCGAGTGACTACAAGTATTTT.

This clonotype has ten or more counts. CDR3: CASSIVGGLNEQFF. The CDR3 DNA reads as TGTGCCAGTAGTATCGTCGGGGGTCTCAATGAGCAGTTCTTC. The chain joins TRBV19 to TRBJ2-1; tentative D call: TRBD2 (6 bases). The CDR3 has 14 residues. Germline V lookup: CDR1 LNHDA, CDR2 SQIVND (reference sequence). V lost 3 bases and J lost 6, with 12 bases in between.

The J gene is TRBJ2-7, the V gene TRBV7-4; D may be TRBD2 (5 bases). Trimming took 6 bases from V and 5 from J, leaving 17 bases between them. The CDR3 is 14 amino acids. Germline-derived CDR1 and CDR2 are SGHVT and SQSDAQ. Written as DNA, the CDR3 is TGTGCCAGCAGTCCCGCGCGAGGGTCCAACGAGCAGTACTTC. It is translated as CASSPARGSNEQYF.

V is TRBV20-1 and J is TRBJ1-5; D may be TRBD1 (6 bases). Deletions cut 1 base from V and 5 bases from J, with 15 bases between. In germline, CDR1 is DFQATT, CDR2 SNEGSKA (reference sequence). This CDR3 is built from 15 residues. The CDR3 region is CSARGQGKGYQPQHF. CDR3 sequence (DNA): TGCAGTGCTAGAGGGCAGGGGAAGGGCTATCAGCCCCAGCATTTT.

The CDR3 DNA reads TGTGCCAGCAGTATCCCGGGGGCTGGAAACACTATATATTTCTTC. Protein sequence: CASSIPGAGNTIYFF. The rearrangement uses TRBV7-3 and TRBJ2-1; D possibly matches TRBD1 or TRBD2 (6 bases each). The V and J ends lost 6 bases and 16 bases respectively, with 28 bases between them. The V gene's germline CDR1 is SGHTA and CDR2 FQGTGA. This CDR3 is built from 15 residues.

With respect to this clonotype: Sequence at one end of the junction differs from germline and may be a read error. The CDR3 DNA sequence: TGTGCCAGCAGCTTATCGACACTGGCAAATGAGCAGTTCTTC. This codes for CASSLSTLANEQFF. The chain is built from TRBV15 and TRBJ2-1; D not certain. The CDR3 sequence is 14 residues long. CDR1 and CDR2 (germline): LNHNV, YYDKDF (reference sequence).

V gene TRBV7-3 combines with J gene TRBJ2-5, with 9 bases identical to TRBD2. The CDR3 length is 15 residues. With 3 bases clipped from V and 5 bases from J, the junction kept 7 bases outside the gene matches. Germline V lookup: CDR1 SGHTA, CDR2 FQGTGA. Here the CDR3 DNA reads TGTGCCAGCAGCTTCCAGCGGGGGGCCAGGGAGACCCAGTACTTC. Translating it yields CASSFQRGARETQYF.

This clonotype has a handful of counts. The V gene is TRBV20-1, the J gene TRBJ2-5; D not resolved. This CDR3 is built from 11 residues. Trimming cost V 1 base and J 4 bases, with 4 bases left between them. CDR1 is DFQATT, CDR2 SNEGSKA, per germline (reference sequence). CDR3 loop: CSARGGETQYF. The CDR3 nucleotides read TGCAGTGCTAGAGGGGGAGAGACCCAGTACTTC.

This clonotype was seen once. The rearrangement joins TRBV7-2 to TRBJ2-7; D gene ambiguous. Between the trimmed V and J ends, which lost 5 bases and 13 bases, there was a span of 27 bases. From germline, CDR1 is SGHTA and CDR2 FQGNSA. This CDR3 region has 15 residues. CDR3 protein: CASSKAVHTEVDLYF. The CDR3 nucleotides are TGTGCCAGCAGCAAGGCGGTGCACACTGAAGTTGACCTTTACTTC.

CDR3: CASSRDLIEQDPEQFF. The CDR3 DNA is TGTGCCAGCAGTAGAGACCTTATAGAACAGGACCCTGAGCAGTTCTTC. The chain employs TRBV6-4 and TRBJ2-1; D is possibly TRBD1 (5 bases). Trimming left V 5 bases short and J 9 bases short, with 23 bases between. The germline gives CDR1 MRHNA, CDR2 SNTAGT. CDR3 length: 16 residues.

This clonotype was observed many times. The V and J genes are TRBV20-1 and TRBJ2-1; the D gene could be TRBD1 or TRBD2 (5 bases each). The CDR3 runs 17 residues. Germline CDR1 and CDR2: DFQATT and SNEGSKA (reference sequence). Trimming removed 0 bases at V and 0 bases at J, with 15 bases between. CDR3 DNA: TGCAGTGCTAGAGATGGTGGGGGTAGGAGCTCCTACAATGAGCAGTTCTTC. Residues: CSARDGGGRSSYNEQFF.

The chain is built from TRBV7-9 and TRBJ1-2; D is ambiguous. V was trimmed by 5 bases and J by 6 bases, leaving 22 bases between them. The CDR3 length is 16 residues. The V gene's germline CDR1 is SEHNR and CDR2 FQNEAQ (reference sequence). The CDR3 here is CASSAAKQCLLDGYTF. Here the CDR3 DNA reads TGTGCCAGCAGCGCGGCAAAGCAGTGCCTCTTGGATGGCTACACCTTC.

This clonotype was counted at least ten times. CDR3 protein: CSVRDRAMTDTQYF. The DNA of the CDR3 is TGCAGCGTGCGGGACAGGGCTATGACAGATACGCAGTATTTT. The rearrangement links TRBV29-1 to TRBJ2-3; 9 bases agree with TRBD1. The V gene end was trimmed by 6 bases and the J gene end by 3 bases; junction bases not matched to a gene: 7. The CDR3 runs to 14 residues. Germline CDR1 reads SQVTM; CDR2 reads ANQGSEA.

This chain links TRBV12-3 or TRBV12-4 with TRBJ2-3, with D unresolved. The CDR3 runs 12 residues. Between the trimmed V and J ends, which lost 4 bases and 6 bases, there was a span of 8 bases. The CDR3 region is CASSSLVDTQYF. CDR3 DNA sequence: TGTGCCAGCAGTTCGTTGGTCGATACGCAGTATTTT.

The table lists this clonotype with a count of one. V gene TRBV9 combines with J gene TRBJ2-1; D possibly corresponds to TRBD2 (6 bases). This CDR3 is 16 amino acids long. Trimming removed 4 bases at V and 0 bases at J, with 14 bases between. The germline gives CDR1 SGDLS, CDR2 YYNGEE. CDR3 protein: CASSLASESSYNEQFF. The DNA of the CDR3 is TGTGCCAGCAGCCTAGCGAGCGAGAGCTCCTACAATGAGCAGTTCTTC.

This clonotype was seen at least ten times. The rearrangement joins TRBV7-2 to TRBJ2-3; no clear D gene. The CDR3 is made up of 11 amino acids. The ends were cut back, 5 bases at V and 5 bases at J, with 5 bases in the middle. Germline V gene lookup returns CDR1 SGHTA and CDR2 FQGNSA. The CDR3 loop is CASSHLDTQYF. As DNA, the CDR3 is TGTGCCAGCAGCCACCTAGATACGCAGTATTTT.

As for this clonotype: An end of the junction does not agree with germline; a read error may underlie this. This chain uses TRBV7-8 with TRBJ1-1; no firm D call. This CDR3 has 13 amino acids. Germline CDR1 is SGHVS and CDR2 is FQNEAQ. The CDR3 is CASSPEENTEAFF. For the CDR3, the DNA is TGTGCCAGCAGTCCCGAGGAGAACACTGAAGCGTTCTTT.

This clonotype was found many times. The chain carries TRBV20-1 and TRBJ1-4, with D hard to call. Germline V CDR1 and CDR2: DFQATT, SNEGSKA (reference sequence). The CDR3 totals 13 residues. Trimming removed 3 bases from V and 8 bases from J, with 13 bases in between. In DNA, the CDR3 is TGCAGTGCTAGTCGACCCGGGGAAGAAAAACTGTTTTTT. Its protein is CSASRPGEEKLFF.

CDR3 sequence reads: CASTPQLTTNYGYTF. The CDR3 DNA follows: TGTGCCAGCACCCCACAGCTTACTACTAACTATGGCTACACCTTC. This chain links TRBV7-2 with TRBJ1-2; D ambiguous. The germline CDR1 and CDR2 sequences are SGHTA and FQGNSA. This CDR3 contains 15 residues. The V and J ends lost 7 bases and 0 bases respectively, with 15 bases between them.

This clonotype was seen a handful of times. Because the CDR3's place on the DNA is in doubt, the DNA is left out and the CDR3 is given as listed by TCRdb. V gene TRBV7-3 combines with J gene TRBJ2-6; the table's D gene call, TRBD2, was not cross checked with the DNA. The CDR3 length equals 14 residues, ends included. In germline, CDR1 is SGHTA, CDR2 FQGTGA. Here the CDR3 reads CASSVQPYEQYFGF.